One T cell receptor beta chain is described in this entry. Its specificity is unknown. The source of the sample is a study of identical twins. Study-wide points: Models underpredicted monozygotic twin sharing of out-of-frame TCR alpha. A lower insertion count was a feature of abundant cord blood beta clonotypes, with no such feature in memory repertoires.

TCRdb re-analysed the 5' RACE reads in MiXCR, keeping a single row per CDR3 protein. The sample carries around 1.7 million distinct CDR3 sequences, more than 30% recorded once. Sequenced: cord blood. This TCR was sampled from a newborn girl in good health.

Here the CDR3 DNA reads TGTGCCGCTGGGGACGCGTACAATGAGCAGTTCTTC. This sequence encodes CAAGDAYNEQFF. V is TRBV12-3 or TRBV12-4 and J is TRBJ2-1; D may be TRBD1 or TRBD2 (5 bases each). The CDR3 is 12 amino acids. V was trimmed by 11 bases and J by 4 bases, leaving 12 bases between them.